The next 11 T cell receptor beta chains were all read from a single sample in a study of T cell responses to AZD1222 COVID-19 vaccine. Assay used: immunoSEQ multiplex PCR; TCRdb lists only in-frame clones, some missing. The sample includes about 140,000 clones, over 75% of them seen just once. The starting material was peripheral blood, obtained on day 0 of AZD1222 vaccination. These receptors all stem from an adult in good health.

This chain's CDR3 is CASSLAGLHNEQFF. The CDR3 DNA is TGTGCCAGCTCACTAGCGGGGCTCCACAATGAGCAGTTCTTC. The rearrangement joins TRBV19 to TRBJ2-1, with 10 bases that match TRBD2. With V trimmed by 9 bases and J by 5 bases, 7 bases remained unmatched. The CDR3 is 14 residues long. Germline CDR1 reads LNHDA; CDR2 reads SQIVND (reference sequence).

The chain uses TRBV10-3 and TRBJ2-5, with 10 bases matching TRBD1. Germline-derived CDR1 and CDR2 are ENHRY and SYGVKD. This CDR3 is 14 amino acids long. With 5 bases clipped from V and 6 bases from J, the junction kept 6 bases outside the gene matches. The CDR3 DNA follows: TGTGCCATCAGTATGGGACAGGGGAAGCAGACCCAGTACTTC. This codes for CAISMGQGKQTQYF.

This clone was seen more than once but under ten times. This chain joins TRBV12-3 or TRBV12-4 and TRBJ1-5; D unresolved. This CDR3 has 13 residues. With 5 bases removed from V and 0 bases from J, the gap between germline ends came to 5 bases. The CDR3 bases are TGTGCCAGCAGTCCGTATAGCAATCAGCCCCAGCATTTT. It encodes CASSPYSNQPQHF.

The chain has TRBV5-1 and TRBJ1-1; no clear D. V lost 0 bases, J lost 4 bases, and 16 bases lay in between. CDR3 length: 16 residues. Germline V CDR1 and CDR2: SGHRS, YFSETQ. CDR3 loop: CASSLGEGRLSTEAFF. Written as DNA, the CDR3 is TGCGCCAGCAGCTTGGGAGAGGGCAGGCTCTCCACTGAAGCTTTCTTT.

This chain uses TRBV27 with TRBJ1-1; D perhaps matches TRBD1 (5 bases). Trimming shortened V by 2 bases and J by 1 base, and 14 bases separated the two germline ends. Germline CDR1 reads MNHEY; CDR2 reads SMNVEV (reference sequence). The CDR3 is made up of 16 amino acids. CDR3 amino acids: CASSLGMVGANTEAFF. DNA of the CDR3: TGTGCCAGCAGTTTAGGAATGGTAGGGGCGAACACTGAAGCTTTCTTT.

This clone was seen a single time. This CDR3 is CASSLYQTGTSYEQYF. CDR3 nucleotide sequence: TGCGCCAGCAGCTTGTATCAGACAGGGACATCCTACGAGCAGTACTTC. The genes are TRBV5-1 and TRBJ2-7; 7 bases map to TRBD1. The CDR3 spans 16 residues. V lost 1 base, J lost 1 base, and 8 bases stayed unmatched. The V gene's germline CDR1 is SGHRS and CDR2 YFSETQ.

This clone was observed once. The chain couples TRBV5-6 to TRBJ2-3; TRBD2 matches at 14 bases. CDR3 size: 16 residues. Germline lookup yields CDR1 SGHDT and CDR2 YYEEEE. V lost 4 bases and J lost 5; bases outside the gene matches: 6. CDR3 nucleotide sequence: TGTGCCAGCAGCGCGACTAGCGGGGGGGCAATAGATACGCAGTATTTT. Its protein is CASSATSGGAIDTQYF. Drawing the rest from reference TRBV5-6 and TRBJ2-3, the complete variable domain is DAGVTQSPTHLIKTRGQQVTLRCSPKSGHDTVSWYQQALGQGPQFIFQYYEEEERQRGNFPDRFSGHQFPNYSSELNVNALLLGDSALYLCASSATSGGAIDTQYFGPGTRLTVL.

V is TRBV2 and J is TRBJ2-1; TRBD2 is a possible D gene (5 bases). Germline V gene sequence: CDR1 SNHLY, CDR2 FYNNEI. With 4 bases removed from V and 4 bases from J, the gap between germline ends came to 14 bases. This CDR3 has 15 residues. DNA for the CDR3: TGTGCCAGCAGTGGTAGCGCGAACCTATACAATGAGCAGTTCTTC. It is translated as CASSGSANLYNEQFF.

Here the CDR3 reads CAIGPGQGTEAFF. The CDR3 DNA reads TGTGCCATTGGACCGGGACAGGGCACTGAAGCTTTCTTT. This chain links TRBV12-3 or TRBV12-4 with TRBJ1-1; TRBD1 matches at 9 bases. This CDR3 spans 13 amino acids. The trim removed 10 bases at V and 4 bases at J, leaving 7 bases unmatched.

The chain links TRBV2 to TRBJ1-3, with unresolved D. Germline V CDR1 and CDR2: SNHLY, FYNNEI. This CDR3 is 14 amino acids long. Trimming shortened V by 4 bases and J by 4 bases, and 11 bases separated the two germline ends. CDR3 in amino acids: CASSVFLLGNTIYF. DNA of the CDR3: TGTGCCAGCAGTGTGTTTCTACTGGGAAACACCATATATTTT.

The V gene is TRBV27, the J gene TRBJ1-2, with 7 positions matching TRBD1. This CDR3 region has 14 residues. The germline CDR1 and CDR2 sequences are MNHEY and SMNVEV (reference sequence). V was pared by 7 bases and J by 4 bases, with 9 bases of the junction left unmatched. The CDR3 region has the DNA TGTGCCAGCATGGCTCTGACAGGGACCTATGGCTACACCTTC. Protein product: CASMALTGTYGYTF.